These T cell receptor beta chains were read from a single sample in a study of blood T cell dynamics during melanoma immunotherapy. Using immunoSEQ multiplex PCR, the repertoire was profiled, and TCRdb retains in-frame clones only, with some absent. Of 9,500 or so clones in the sample, about 87% are singletons; the top ten hold 10%. The sequencing here drew on blood, taken from a patient treated with checkpoint blockade. The receptors stem from a human donor with melanoma. CDR3s include the opening cysteine and the closing phenylalanine or tryptophan. A D gene is named only where the DNA matches it firmly. Clone size, where shown, is once, few, many, or a class for clones that have expanded.

v_gene	j_gene	abundance	d_gene	len	CDR3nt	CDR3aa
TRBV5-1	TRBJ2-1	NA	NA	13	TGCGCCAGCAGCTTGGGACAGCACAATGAGCAGTTCTTC	CASSLGQHNEQFF
TRBV6-4	TRBJ2-1	NA	NA	18	TGTGCCAGCAGTGACTCCCGGGATACGATAGTGTGGTACAATGAGCAGTTCTTC	CASSDSRDTIVWYNEQFF
TRBV2	TRBJ1-2	NA	NA	14	TGTGCCAGCAGTGTACAAAGGCAGGGATATGGCTACACCTTC	CASSVQRQGYGYTF
TRBV6-5	TRBJ2-3	NA	NA	13	TGTGCCAGCAGTTACAGCCTCAGAGATACGCAGTATTTT	CASSYSLRDTQYF
TRBV10-1	TRBJ1-1	once	NA	11	TGCGCCAGCAGGGATGAGGGCGCGGCTTTCTTT	CASRDEGAAFF
TRBV5-5	TRBJ1-2	once	TRBD1	14	TGTGCCAGCAGCAGGGACAGCGTTAACTATGGCTACACCTTC	CASSRDSVNYGYTF
TRBV5-4	TRBJ2-3	NA	TRBD1	15	TGTGCCAGCAGCCCCCCGGGACAGCGTAAGCATACGCAGTATTTT	CASSPPGQRKHTQYF
TRBV2	TRBJ2-2	NA	TRBD2	16	TGTGCCACCCGAAGAGGACTAGCGGGGGGCCCCGGGGAGCTGTTTTTT	CATRRGLAGGPGELFF
TRBV28	TRBJ2-1	NA	TRBD1	16	TGTGCCAGCAGTTCTCCGGGACAGGGAGGCTACAATGAGCAGTTCTTC	CASSSPGQGGYNEQFF
TRBV2	TRBJ1-5	once	TRBD1	13	TGTGCCAGCAGTCTGGACAGGACGCAGCCCCAGCATTTT	CASSLDRTQPQHF
TRBV5-1	TRBJ1-1	NA	TRBD1	17	TGCGCCAGCAGCTCCCGATTTTCAGGGGGCATGAACACTGAAGCTTTCTTT	CASSSRFSGGMNTEAFF
TRBV5-1	TRBJ2-5	NA	NA	14	TGCGCCAGCAGCCCCCTGAGCGCCCAAGAGACCCAGTACTTC	CASSPLSAQETQYF
TRBV10-3	TRBJ2-2	NA	TRBD1	16	TGTGCCATCAGTGGGGGACAGGGAACGCTCGACGGGGAGCTGTTTTTT	CAISGGQGTLDGELFF
TRBV4-2	TRBJ2-1	NA	NA	15	TGTGCCAGCAGCCAAGAACAGTGGAGCGTCGATGAGCAGTTCTTC	CASSQEQWSVDEQFF
TRBV25-1	TRBJ1-2	NA	NA	15	TGTGCCAGCAGTGTAGACAGCGGTGGGGCGAGAGGCTACACCTTC	CASSVDSGGARGYTF
TRBV4-2	TRBJ2-2	NA	NA	20	TGTGCCAGCAGCCAAGAAATTGGGGTAACAGGACTCGCGAACACCGGGGAGCTGTTTTTT	CASSQEIGVTGLANTGELFF
TRBV29-1	TRBJ2-1	few	TRBD2	15	TGCAGCGTTAGGACTAGCGGGAGTTCCCACAATGAGCAGTTCTTC	CSVRTSGSSHNEQFF
TRBV7-2	TRBJ2-5	NA	NA	15	TGTGCCAGCAGCACCGGACTAACTTGGGGAGAGACCCAGTACTTC	CASSTGLTWGETQYF
TRBV7-2	TRBJ1-1	NA	NA	13	TGTGCCAGCAGCTTTGGATGGGACCCTGAAGCTTTCTTT	CASSFGWDPEAFF
TRBV7-6	TRBJ2-7	NA	NA	13	TGTGCCAGCAGCAAGGGACCAAACTACGAGCAGTACTTC	CASSKGPNYEQYF
TRBV29-1	TRBJ2-1	NA	NA	11	TGCAGCGTTGGACAGGACAATGAGCAGTTCTTC	CSVGQDNEQFF
TRBV5-4	TRBJ1-6	NA	NA	14	TGTGCCAGCAGCCCCGGGTCCTTAAATTCACCCCTCCACTTT	CASSPGSLNSPLHF
TRBV12-2	TRBJ1-5	NA	NA	15	TGTGCAAGTCGCTTCCGGACCGGGACCTATCAGCCCCAGCATTTT	CASRFRTGTYQPQHF
TRBV19	TRBJ2-2	NA	NA	16	TGTGCCAGTAGTATACGACAGATCCCGAACACCGGGGAGCTGTTTTTT	CASSIRQIPNTGELFF
TRBV11-2	TRBJ2-1	NA	NA	11	TGTGCCAGCAGCCAAGAGGGAGAGCAGTTCTTC	CASSQEGEQFF
TRBV7-2	TRBJ2-1	NA	TRBD2	15	TGTGCCAGCAGCTTCATTAGCGGGGGACATGTTGAGCAGTTCTTC	CASSFISGGHVEQFF
TRBV18	TRBJ1-1	few	NA	15	TGTGCCAGCTCACCAGGACGGGGTATGAACACTGAAGCTTTCTTT	CASSPGRGMNTEAFF
TRBV7-9	TRBJ2-7	NA	NA	13	TGTGCCAGCAGCTTAGCAATTGGGTACGAGCAGTACTTC	CASSLAIGYEQYF
TRBV5-6	TRBJ2-3	NA	NA	14	TGTGCCAGCAGCCCTACCAGCAGCACAGATACGCAGTATTTT	CASSPTSSTDTQYF
TRBV11-2	TRBJ1-2	once	NA	14	TGTGCCAGCAGCTTAGTAGGAGGGCGCGATGGCTACACCTTC	CASSLVGGRDGYTF
TRBV5-1	TRBJ1-1	few	NA	13	TGCGCCAGCAGCACAGACGGGAACACTGAAGCTTTCTTT	CASSTDGNTEAFF
TRBV30	TRBJ1-1	NA	TRBD1	18	TGTGCCTGGAGTGGGGGATCCGGGACAGGGATTAGGGACACTGAAGCTTTCTTT	CAWSGGSGTGIRDTEAFF
TRBV7-9	TRBJ2-3	NA	NA	14	TGTGCCAGCAGCTTTACCGGGACAACAGATACGCAGTATTTT	CASSFTGTTDTQYF
TRBV5-1	TRBJ2-7	NA	NA	14	TGCGCCAGCAGCTTGGAAAGCGGTTCTTACGAGCAGTACTTC	CASSLESGSYEQYF
TRBV23-1	TRBJ2-6	NA	NA	17	TGCGCCAGCAGTGCTCGGGGGGCCCCCTCTGGGGCCAACGTCCTGACTTTC	CASSARGAPSGANVLTF
TRBV4-1	TRBJ2-2	medium-sized	NA	15	TGCGCCAGCAGCCCACTGGGGGGCGGCACCGGGGAGCTGTTTTTT	CASSPLGGGTGELFF
TRBV5-1	TRBJ2-4	large	NA	14	TGCGCCAGCAGCGTCCAAGCAGAGAGGGACATTCAGTACTTC	CASSVQAERDIQYF
TRBV18	TRBJ1-4	once	NA	14	TGTGCCAGCTCACCAGTGGGGAGCTGGGAAAAACTGTTTTTT	CASSPVGSWEKLFF
TRBV6-5	TRBJ2-7	once	TRBD1	14	TGTGCCAGCAGCTGGGACAGTTTCTCCTACGAGCAGTACTTC	CASSWDSFSYEQYF
TRBV27	TRBJ1-1	NA	TRBD1	15	TGTGCCAGCAAGGGGGCCCACAGGCCAAACACTGAAGCTTTCTTT	CASKGAHRPNTEAFF
TRBV9	TRBJ1-1	NA	NA	15	TGTGCCAGCAGCGTAGCCGGACGGACCGGGACTGAAGCTTTCTTT	CASSVAGRTGTEAFF
TRBV11-1	TRBJ2-3	NA	NA	15	TGTGCCAGCAGCTCCGGCGGGGTCGCCACAGATACGCAGTATTTT	CASSSGGVATDTQYF
TRBV4-1	TRBJ1-5	NA	NA	15	TGCGCCAGCAGCCAAGATGGAGTATTGGGTCAGCCCCAGCATTTT	CASSQDGVLGQPQHF
TRBV7-2	TRBJ1-5	NA	NA	16	TGTGCCAGCAGCTTAGCTTTGAGGGTGGACAATCAGCCCCAGCATTTT	CASSLALRVDNQPQHF
TRBV7-6	TRBJ2-1	NA	TRBD2	13	TGTGCCAGCAGCGGGGGACTACCCAATGAGCAGTTCTTC	CASSGGLPNEQFF
TRBV14	TRBJ1-4	once	NA	14	TGTGCCAGCAGCCGGACCACCTTAGGTGAAAAACTGTTTTTT	CASSRTTLGEKLFF
TRBV5-1	TRBJ2-3	NA	TRBD2	15	TGCGCCAGCAGCACCGGGACTAGCGGGGTTGATACGCAGTATTTT	CASSTGTSGVDTQYF
TRBV5-4	TRBJ1-4	NA	TRBD1	15	TGTGCCAGCAGCTTGGCCGGGACAGGGATTGAAAAACTGTTTTTT	CASSLAGTGIEKLFF
TRBV30	TRBJ1-1	NA	NA	14	TGTGCCTGGAGTGTCTTTATCCAGGGGACTGAAGCTTTCTTT	CAWSVFIQGTEAFF
TRBV7-9	TRBJ2-3	NA	NA	12	TGTGCCAGCAGCCCTAGATCCAATGCGCAGTATTTT	CASSPRSNAQYF
TRBV15	TRBJ2-7	NA	NA	13	TGTGCCACCAGCAGAGGCCCCAGGGGCGAGCAGTACTTC	CATSRGPRGEQYF